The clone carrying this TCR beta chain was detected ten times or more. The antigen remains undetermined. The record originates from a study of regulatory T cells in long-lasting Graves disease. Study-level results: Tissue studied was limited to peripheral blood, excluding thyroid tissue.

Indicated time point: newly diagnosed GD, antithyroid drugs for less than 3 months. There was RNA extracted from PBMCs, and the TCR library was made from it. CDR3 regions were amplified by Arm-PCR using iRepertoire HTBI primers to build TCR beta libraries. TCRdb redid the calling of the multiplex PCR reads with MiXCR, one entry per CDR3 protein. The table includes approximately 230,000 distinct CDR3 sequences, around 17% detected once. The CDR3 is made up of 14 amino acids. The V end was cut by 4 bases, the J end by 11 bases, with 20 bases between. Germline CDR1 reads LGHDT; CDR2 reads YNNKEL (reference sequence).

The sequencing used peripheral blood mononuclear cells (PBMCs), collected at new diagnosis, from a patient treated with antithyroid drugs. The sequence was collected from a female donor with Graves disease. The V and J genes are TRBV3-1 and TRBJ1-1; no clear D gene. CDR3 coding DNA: TGTGCCAGCAGCCCCCTCACGCCTTCGAGGCGCGCTTTCTTT. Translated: CASSPLTPSRRAFF.